This T cell receptor beta chain was documented in a study of T cell repertoires in cytomegalovirus infection. From the reads, TCRdb called clonotypes with MiXCR, one entry per CDR3 protein. The table has approximately 500,000 distinct CDR3 sequences, approximately 17% seen once. This CDR3 has 15 amino acids. CDR1 is SGHAT, CDR2 FQDESV, per germline (reference sequence). V was shortened by 2 bases and J by 5 bases, with 15 bases between the two germline ends. The clonotype was recovered from a human donor in good health (CMV status not recorded). Some clones in this sample may be carry-over from other donors' samples. The J gene is TRBJ2-5, the V gene TRBV11-1; the D gene is possibly TRBD2 (6 bases). The sequenced sample consisted of CD8+ T cells from PBMCs. This CDR3 reads CASSLRPAGRETQYF. The CDR3 DNA reads as TGTGCCAGCAGCTTAAGGCCGGCGGGGCGGGAGACCCAGTACTTC.